Following are 10 T cell receptor beta chains from one sample sequenced in a study of blood T cell repertoires in COVID-19. Generated by immunoSEQ multiplex PCR, the TCRdb table keeps only in-frame clones and is missing some. The table records about 270,000 clones, approximately 83% of them present only once. Sequencing input: peripheral blood. The source is a woman in her fifties or sixties who had recovered from COVID-19.

The chain joins TRBV7-5 to TRBJ1-5; the table gives TRBD1 as D, unverified against the DNA. TRBV7-5 constitutes a pseudogene. The CDR3 totals 19 residues. CDR3 nucleotide sequence: TGTGTCAGAAGCTTAGCGGGAAGAGACAGGGCATATAGCAATCAGCCCCAGCATTTT. Amino acids: CVRSLAGRDRAYSNQPQHF.

This clone showed up just once. This sequence joins TRBV2 and TRBJ1-2; no reliable D call. This CDR3 has 14 residues. Trimming took off 4 bases at V and 4 bases at J, with 13 bases between the two ends. CDR1 is SNHLY, CDR2 FYNNEI, per germline. DNA for the CDR3: TGTGCCAGCAGTGTCTACAGTAAAACCTATGGCTACACCTTC. Amino acids: CASSVYSKTYGYTF.

This clone occurred a few times. V is TRBV11-3 and J is TRBJ1-1; D gene uncertain. CDR1 and CDR2 (germline): SGHNT, YENEEA. Trimming cost V 5 bases and J 3 bases, with 13 bases left between them. The CDR3 has 14 amino acids. CDR3 sequence (DNA): TGTGCCAGCAGCCCCAGTCGAATCTACACTGAAGCTTTCTTT. As protein: CASSPSRIYTEAFF.

The chain is built from TRBV11-2 and TRBJ2-1, with 10 bases lining up with TRBD2. Germline loops: CDR1 SGHAT, CDR2 FQNNGV. This CDR3 region has 15 residues. V was pared by 4 bases and J by 4 bases, with 4 bases of the junction left unmatched. Here the CDR3 reads CASSSLAGGYNEQFF. CDR3 nucleotides: TGTGCCAGCAGCTCATTAGCGGGAGGTTACAATGAGCAGTTCTTC.

The rearrangement uses TRBV28 and TRBJ2-1; 11 bases are shared with TRBD2. With 6 bases clipped from V and 10 bases from J, the junction kept 17 bases outside the gene matches. Germline CDR1 and CDR2: MDHEN and SYDVKM. The CDR3 spans 17 residues. CDR3 nucleotides: TGTGCCAGCAGGAGGACTGCACTAGCGGGAGTGGGTTACGAGCAGTTCTTC. This codes for CASRRTALAGVGYEQFF.

This clone was seen a few times. The junction and the germline gene differ at one end; a read error may be behind it. V and J are TRBV18 and TRBJ1-5; D uncertain. Germline V gene sequence: CDR1 KGHSH, CDR2 LQKENI. CDR3 length equals 13 residues. CDR3 amino acids: CASSLNSDQPQHF. DNA for the CDR3: TGTGCCAGCTCACTCAATAGCGATCAGCCCCAGCATTTT.

The rearrangement links TRBV10-3 to TRBJ1-2; D gene ambiguous. CDR1 is ENHRY, CDR2 SYGVKD, per germline. V was pared by 4 bases and J by 4 bases, with 4 bases between. The CDR3 runs 11 residues. CDR3: CAISGGYGYTF. The CDR3 region has the DNA TGTGCCATCAGTGGAGGCTATGGCTACACCTTC.

The chain has TRBV2 and TRBJ1-2, with a tentative D call TRBD1 (5 bases). There are 13 residues in the CDR3. CDR1 SNHLY and CDR2 FYNNEI come from the germline V gene. V lost 4 bases and J lost 2, with 8 bases in between. The CDR3: CASSVQGNYGYTF. CDR3 nucleotides: TGTGCCAGCAGTGTTCAGGGCAACTATGGCTACACCTTC.

The sample holds a few counts of this clone. The rearrangement joins TRBV3-1 (or the pseudogene TRBV3-2) to TRBJ2-3, with TRBD2 matching 7 bases. The CDR3 extends over 14 amino acids. Germline-derived CDR1 and CDR2 are LGHDT and YNNKEL (reference sequence). V lost 5 bases and J lost 2; bases outside the gene matches: 4. CDR3 sequence reads: CASSSGGFTDTQYF. CDR3 nucleotides: TGTGCCAGCAGCTCCGGGGGGTTCACAGATACGCAGTATTTT.

The V gene is TRBV5-1, the J gene TRBJ2-3, with TRBD2 matching over 9 bases. The V and J ends lost 3 bases and 2 bases, in that order; junction bases with no gene match: 4. This CDR3 has 15 residues. CDR1 is SGHRS and CDR2 is YFSETQ in the germline V gene. CDR3 region: CASSYLAGPTDTQYF. DNA of the CDR3: TGCGCCAGCAGCTACCTAGCGGGACCCACAGATACGCAGTATTTT. The variable domain in full, with the rest retrieved from reference TRBV5-1 and TRBJ2-3, is KAGVTQTPRYLIKTRGQQVTLSCSPISGHRSVSWYQQTPGQGLQFLFEYFSETQRNKGNFPGRFSGRQFSNSRSEMNVSTLELGDSALYLCASSYLAGPTDTQYFGPGTRLTVL.